The 22 T cell receptor beta chains below come from one sample, sequenced in a study of T-cell reconstitution after alpha-beta-depleted transplantation in children. TCRbeta library construction was performed incorporating unique molecular identifiers. TCRdb recomputed calls from the PCR reads with MiXCR, one row per CDR3 protein. The data hold approximately 350,000 distinct CDR3 sequences, with about 14% observed a single time. The source was PBMCs, collected from the stem cell graft. These TCRs come from a human donor who donated a stem cell graft to a child with Fanconi anemia.

In its sample, this clonotype was seen many times. The CDR3, as DNA: TGCGCCAGCAGCGACCTGGGATTCTACAATGAGCAGTTCTTC. Residues: CASSDLGFYNEQFF. The chain is built from TRBV5-1 and TRBJ2-1; D call uncertain. The length of the CDR3 is 14 residues. Germline values: CDR1 SGHRS, CDR2 YFSETQ. Trimming shortened V by 4 bases and J by 3 bases, and 11 bases separated the two germline ends.

In its sample, this clonotype was seen a few times. The V call is TRBV5-1, the J call TRBJ1-2; TRBD1 is a possible D gene (5 bases). The length of the CDR3 is 14 residues. V lost 0 bases and J lost 6, with 12 bases in between. In germline, CDR1 is SGHRS, CDR2 YFSETQ. The CDR3 protein is CASSLEGRTDGYTF. The CDR3 bases are TGCGCCAGCAGCTTGGAGGGGAGGACGGATGGCTACACCTTC.

This clonotype appeared many times. The gene calls are TRBV10-3 and TRBJ1-1; no reliable D call. Per the germline V gene, CDR1 is ENHRY and CDR2 is SYGVKD. CDR3 length: 13 amino acids. Trimming left V 6 bases short and J 1 base short, with 9 bases between. CDR3 loop: CAIRVQENTEAFF. The CDR3 DNA is TGTGCCATCAGGGTTCAGGAGAACACTGAAGCTTTCTTT.

This clonotype was found a few times. V and J are TRBV18 and TRBJ2-6, with unresolved D. The germline gives CDR1 KGHSH, CDR2 LQKENI. The CDR3 consists of 16 residues. V was cut by 6 bases and J by 1 base, with 13 bases left in between. The chain's CDR3 is CASSGLENSGANVLTF. DNA of the CDR3: TGTGCCAGCTCGGGCCTCGAGAATTCTGGGGCCAACGTCCTGACTTTC.

The genes are TRBV6-2 or TRBV6-3 and TRBJ2-7; 9 nucleotides match TRBD1. J lost 6 bases, V lost 4 bases, and 4 bases had no gene match. CDR1 is MNHEY and CDR2 is SVGEGT in the germline V gene. This CDR3 region has 13 residues. The CDR3 sequence is CASSWDRVTEQYV. DNA of the CDR3: TGTGCCAGCAGTTGGGACAGGGTCACCGAGCAGTACGTC.

This clonotype was seen many times. The chain carries TRBV5-4 and TRBJ2-6; D remains unclear. Looked up from germline, CDR1 is SGHNT and CDR2 is YYREEE (reference sequence). Trimming left V 2 bases short and J 2 bases short, with 11 bases between. There are 16 residues in the CDR3. CDR3 DNA sequence: TGTGCCAGCAGCTTCCTGACTGTCGCTGGGGCCAACGTCCTGACTTTC. It yields the protein CASSFLTVAGANVLTF.

This clonotype appeared many times. The rearrangement uses TRBV12-3 or TRBV12-4 and TRBJ1-1, with TRBD1 matching over 7 bases. The CDR3 contains 15 residues. After removal of 3 bases from V and 1 base from J, the junction contained 5 bases not matched to a gene. CDR3 coding DNA: TGTGCCAGCAGTTTCCTGACAGGGCAGAACACTGAAGCTTTCTTT. Translated: CASSFLTGQNTEAFF.

This clonotype has a handful of counts. The rearrangement links TRBV5-1 to TRBJ2-5; 10 nucleotides line up with TRBD1. CDR1 is SGHRS, CDR2 YFSETQ, per germline. The V segment lost 4 bases and the J segment 5 bases; nucleotides outside the gene matches: 8. The CDR3 loop spans 15 amino acids. The CDR3 nucleotides are TGCGCCAGCAGCGGCGCCGGGACAGGGGCCGAGACCCAGTACTTC. It is translated as CASSGAGTGAETQYF.

The V call is TRBV28, the J call TRBJ2-1; 9 bases line up with TRBD1. Germline CDR1 reads MDHEN; CDR2 reads SYDVKM. The CDR3 runs to 15 residues. Trimming cost V 4 bases and J 6 bases; bases outside gene matches: 7. The CDR3 protein is CASSSGTGKTNEQFF. The CDR3 DNA reads as TGTGCCAGCAGTTCCGGGACAGGGAAAACCAATGAGCAGTTCTTC.

This clonotype has only a few counts. The chain joins TRBV3-1 to TRBJ2-5; 11 nucleotides line up with TRBD2. The CDR3 is made up of 16 amino acids. J was trimmed by 0 bases and V by 0 bases; bases with no gene match: 0. Germline values: CDR1 LGHDT, CDR2 YNNKEL (reference sequence). CDR3 nucleotide sequence: TGTGCCAGCAGCCAAGAGGGACTAGCGGACCAAGAGACCCAGTACTTC. It is translated as CASSQEGLADQETQYF.

This clonotype was detected only a few times. The V and J genes are TRBV6-1 and TRBJ1-6; D is ambiguous. V lost 1 base and J 6 bases, leaving 7 bases between the germline ends. Germline CDR1 reads MNHNS; CDR2 reads SASEGT. This CDR3 contains 14 residues. The CDR3 reads CASSEGVGNSPLHF. CDR3 DNA: TGTGCCAGCAGTGAAGGAGTTGGTAATTCACCCCTCCACTTT.

The table lists this clonotype with a few counts. This chain connects TRBV6-4 to TRBJ1-2, with D maybe TRBD1 (5 bases). The CDR3 length is 14 residues. V was clipped by 6 bases and J by 3 bases, with 14 bases between them. Germline V CDR1 and CDR2: MRHNA, SNTAGT. CDR3 in DNA: TGTGCCAGCAGAGAACAACAGGTGTACTATGGCTACACCTTC. This translates into CASREQQVYYGYTF.

This chain joins TRBV20-1 and TRBJ1-6, with TRBD1 matching over 7 bases. The V gene end was trimmed by 5 bases and the J gene end by 7 bases; junction bases not matched to a gene: 8. CDR1 is DFQATT, CDR2 SNEGSKA, per germline (reference sequence). The CDR3 is made up of 14 amino acids. CDR3 bases: TGCAGTGCTTTCTACCGGGACAGAAATTCACCCCTCCACTTT. Residues: CSAFYRDRNSPLHF.

The chain employs TRBV27 and TRBJ1-2; D not certain. This CDR3 region has 14 residues. Germline CDR1 reads MNHEY; CDR2 reads SMNVEV (reference sequence). The V gene lost 0 bases and the J gene lost 4 bases, with 9 bases spanning the gap. In DNA, the CDR3 is TGTGCCAGCAGTTTATCGAGGACTTTCTATGGCTACACCTTC. Translated: CASSLSRTFYGYTF.

The V gene is TRBV7-9, the J gene TRBJ2-7; D unclear. CDR1 SEHNR and CDR2 FQNEAQ come from the germline V gene (reference sequence). The CDR3 loop spans 15 amino acids. V was pared by 6 bases and J by 4 bases, with 19 bases between. The CDR3 DNA sequence: TGTGCCAGCAGTACAGCCGACACTAATAGGTACGAGCAGTACTTC. It yields the protein CASSTADTNRYEQYF.

The CDR3 protein is CASSPRAGTGDYNEQFF. The CDR3 DNA sequence: TGTGCCAGCAGTCCAAGGGCCGGGACTGGGGACTACAATGAGCAGTTCTTC. This chain joins TRBV6-5 and TRBJ2-1; TRBD2 might be the D (6 bases). The V gene lost 5 bases and the J gene lost 3 bases, with 20 bases spanning the gap. The CDR3 covers 17 residues. CDR1 is MNHEY, CDR2 SVGAGI, per germline.

This clonotype was counted many times. J is TRBJ2-1 and V is TRBV7-2; 8 bases are a match to TRBD1. With 7 bases clipped from V and 5 bases from J, the junction kept 7 bases outside the gene matches. From germline, CDR1 is SGHTA and CDR2 FQGNSA. The CDR3 covers 14 residues. CDR3 sequence reads: CASNKDRAHNEQFF. CDR3 in DNA: TGTGCCAGCAACAAGGACAGGGCACACAATGAGCAGTTCTTC.

This clonotype occurred a few times. The CDR3 region has the DNA TGTGCCAGCTCACCACCGGGGGGAAACACCATATATTTT. Encoded protein: CASSPPGGNTIYF. The J gene is TRBJ1-3, the V gene TRBV18; D is unresolved. Germline CDR1 reads KGHSH; CDR2 reads LQKENI. V was shortened by 0 bases and J by 4 bases, with 4 bases between the two germline ends. The CDR3 is 13 residues long. The full variable domain, rest sourced from reference TRBV18 and TRBJ1-3, is NAGVMQNPRHLVRRRGQEARLRCSPMKGHSHVYWYRQLPEEGLKFMVYLQKENIIDESGMPKERFSAEFPKEGPSILRIQQVVRGDSAAYFCASSPPGGNTIYFGEGSWLTVV.

The genes are TRBV12-3 or TRBV12-4 and TRBJ1-6; 8 nucleotides match TRBD1. The CDR3 spans 15 residues. The ends lost 5 bases at V and 8 bases at J; junction bases unmatched: 8. DNA of the CDR3: TGTGCCAGCAGTCCGACAGGGGCGCCGGATTCACCCCTCCACTTT. Its protein is CASSPTGAPDSPLHF.

This chain uses TRBV6-1 with TRBJ2-2, with 7 bases lining up with TRBD2. The CDR3 is 15 amino acids. V shed 5 bases, J shed 1 base, and the junction held 4 bases outside the gene matches. Germline V gene data show CDR1 as MNHNS and CDR2 as SASEGT. Written as DNA, the CDR3 is TGTGCCAGCAGTAGGCCGGGGGGGAACACCGGGGAGCTGTTTTTT. Protein product: CASSRPGGNTGELFF.

This chain links TRBV29-1 with TRBJ2-1; TRBD1 agrees at 8 bases. CDR1 is SQVTM, CDR2 ANQGSEA, per germline. This CDR3 comprises 14 residues. The J segment lost 1 base and the V segment lost 8 bases, leaving 7 bases of the junction unmatched. In nucleotides, the CDR3 is TGCAGCATTGGACAGGGACGATCCTACAATGAGCAGTTCTTC. Protein sequence: CSIGQGRSYNEQFF.

This sequence joins TRBV6-2 or TRBV6-3 and TRBJ2-5; 10 bases line up with TRBD2. With 6 bases clipped from V and 4 bases from J, the junction kept 20 bases outside the gene matches. Germline values: CDR1 MNHEY, CDR2 SVGEGT. The CDR3 loop spans 19 amino acids. This CDR3 is CASRSGFSGGTTPVETQYF. CDR3 sequence (DNA): TGTGCCAGCAGAAGCGGGTTTAGCGGGGGGACCACTCCCGTAGAGACCCAGTACTTC.